These 10 T cell receptor beta chains came from one sample sequenced in a study of vaccination and CD4 T cells after COVID-19. These TCRs' antigens remain unknown. Sample treatment: roughly ten-day PBMC culture with coronavirus spike peptide pools or control peptides (ViraFEST assay). The Oncomine TCR Beta short-read assay generated sequence data from the DNA of cultured CD4+ T cells. TCRdb independently ran MiXCR on the PCR reads; one entry per CDR3 protein. The sample holds about 11,000 distinct CDR3 sequences, around 58% seen once. Sequencing input: CD4+ T cells from blood, cultured in vitro. These receptors were taken from a human donor who had recovered from COVID-19.

The chain carries TRBV2 and TRBJ1-4; D gene uncertain. CDR3 size: 11 residues. CDR1 is SNHLY, CDR2 FYNNEI, per germline. The V end lost 8 bases, the J end lost 7 bases, and 8 bases lay between the germline ends. This CDR3 reads CASLWGEKLFF. The CDR3 nucleotides read TGTGCCAGCCTCTGGGGTGAAAAACTGTTTTTT. Combining the CDR3 with reference TRBV2 and TRBJ1-4 gives the whole variable domain EPEVTQTPSHQVTQMGQEVILRCVPISNHLYFYWYRQILGQKVEFLVSFYNNEISEKSEIFDDQFSVERPDGSNFTLKIRSTKLEDSAMYFCASLWGEKLFFGSGTQLSVL.

By share, this clonotype ranks as medium-sized (0.01 to 0.1%). This chain links TRBV11-3 with TRBJ2-5, with D hard to call. Germline CDR1 and CDR2: SGHNT and YENEEA. The germline V and J ends were trimmed by 5 bases and 4 bases, with 8 bases remaining between them. The CDR3 runs to 12 residues. CDR3: CASSPGSETQYF. CDR3 bases: TGTGCCAGCAGCCCAGGCTCAGAGACCCAGTACTTC.

This chain connects TRBV27 to TRBJ2-1; a possible D gene is TRBD2 (5 bases). CDR3 length: 15 residues. Germline V gene sequence: CDR1 MNHEY, CDR2 SMNVEV (reference sequence). V dropped 2 bases and J dropped 2 bases, with 10 bases sitting between them. The CDR3 reads CASSLTRRPYNEQFF. DNA of the CDR3: TGTGCCAGCAGTTTAACTAGACGTCCCTACAATGAGCAGTTCTTC.

The gene calls are TRBV6-2 or TRBV6-3 and TRBJ2-3, with D maybe TRBD1 (5 bases). V was cut by 2 bases and J by 2 bases, with 14 bases left in between. CDR1 is MNHEY, CDR2 SVGEGT, per germline. The length of the CDR3 is 16 residues. DNA for the CDR3: TGTGCCAGCAGTTACGGGCAGGGATGGTCCACAGATACGCAGTATTTT. Translation: CASSYGQGWSTDTQYF.

The chain uses TRBV4-3 and TRBJ1-2; no clear D. The V end was cut by 0 bases, the J end by 4 bases, with 15 bases between. Germline values: CDR1 LGHNA, CDR2 YSLEER. The CDR3 length is 16 residues. The CDR3: CASSQDLVQPGYGYTF. As DNA, the CDR3 is TGCGCCAGCAGCCAAGATCTGGTCCAACCAGGCTATGGCTACACCTTC.

V gene TRBV7-9 combines with J gene TRBJ2-7; no clear D. Per the germline V gene, CDR1 is SEHNR and CDR2 is FQNEAQ (reference sequence). V was trimmed by 1 base and J by 2 bases, leaving 9 bases between them. The CDR3 totals 14 residues. DNA of the CDR3: TGTGCCAGCAGCTTAGAGGCAGTTACCTACGAGCAGTACTTC. Its translation: CASSLEAVTYEQYF.

This clonotype was found a few times. J is TRBJ1-5 and V is TRBV19, with D uncertain. Germline V lookup: CDR1 LNHDA, CDR2 SQIVND (reference sequence). Between the trimmed V and J ends, which lost 7 bases and 1 base, there was a span of 14 bases. This CDR3 spans 15 amino acids. The CDR3 loop is CASTPRTGSNQPQHF. The CDR3 nucleotides read TGTGCCAGTACCCCGAGGACCGGGAGCAATCAGCCCCAGCATTTT.

This clonotype has only a few counts. This rearrangement joins TRBV6-5 to TRBJ1-1; TRBD1 matches at 7 bases. The CDR3 loop spans 15 amino acids. Looked up from germline, CDR1 is MNHEY and CDR2 is SVGAGI. The trim removed 0 bases at V and 0 bases at J, leaving 1 base unmatched. The CDR3 sequence: CASSYSTGLNTEAFF. The CDR3 DNA sequence: TGTGCCAGCAGTTACTCGACAGGGTTGAACACTGAAGCTTTCTTT.

CDR3 residues: CASKKTAAGEGEKLFF. The CDR3 bases are TGTGCCAGCAAAAAGACAGCGGCGGGGGAAGGCGAAAAACTGTTTTTT. This chain links TRBV5-4 with TRBJ1-4; perhaps TRBD1 as D (5 bases). The V and J ends lost 6 bases and 8 bases respectively, with 23 bases between them. Germline-derived CDR1 and CDR2 are SGHNT and YYREEE (reference sequence). The CDR3 has 16 residues.

The CDR3 DNA sequence: TGTGCCTGGCACCATCCGATGGGCACTGAAGCTTTCTTT. Translated: CAWHHPMGTEAFF. V usage is TRBV30 and J usage is TRBJ1-1, with D hard to call. Germline values: CDR1 GTSNPN, CDR2 SVGIG (reference sequence). Trimming cost V 5 bases and J 4 bases, with 14 bases left between them. This CDR3 contains 13 residues.